This TCR beta chain came from a study of OX40 agonist ivuxolimab in advanced cancers. TCRdb's table, derived via immunoSEQ multiplex PCR, lists solely in-frame clones and lacks some. The sample yields roughly 48,000 clones, approximately 85% seen once. Germline CDR1 and CDR2: WSHSY and SAAADI. The CDR3 has 12 amino acids. V was shortened by 10 bases and J by 3 bases, with 10 bases between the two germline ends. The receptor comes from an adult with an advanced solid tumor such as melanoma, head and neck, liver or kidney cancer. The chain combines TRBV10-2 with TRBJ1-3; a possible D gene is TRBD1 (5 bases). The sequenced sample was CD4+ or CD8+ T cells sorted from blood, obtained in a trial of the OX40 agonist ivuxolimab. This CDR3 is CAISGNGNTIYF. The CDR3 nucleotides are TGCGCCATCTCAGGGAATGGAAACACCATATATTTT.